This T cell receptor beta chain was sequenced during a study of T cell repertoires in aging, cancer and after chemotherapy. About the research overall: Healthy donor repertoires were recorded over several months to years and showed clear clonal overlap. Approximately 10 million TCR reads were in the whole dataset. The study's findings and limits: Compared with age-matched healthy donors, untreated hematological or solid cancer patients showed higher blood TCR clonality. Across the chemotherapy interval, each cancer cohort showed higher median generation probability, suggesting thymic rebound.

In regard to this clonotype: The antigen remains unidentified.

Trimming cost V 6 bases and J 7 bases; bases outside gene matches: 8. CDR1 and CDR2 from the germline V gene are MNHEY and SMNVEV (reference sequence). This CDR3 is 15 amino acids long. Multiplex touch-down PCR with TRB-A/B primers amplified rearranged V-D-J TRB sequences. One entry per CDR3 protein, called by TCRdb with MiXCR from the multiplex PCR reads. Among around 10,000 distinct CDR3 sequences listed, around 35% were seen once. Peripheral blood genomic DNA, not sorted cells or RNA, was the template. The source of this sequence is a human donor in good health. The material sequenced was blood. The chain links TRBV27 to TRBJ2-3; 12 bases fit TRBD1. CDR3 region: CASSRGTGGRNTQYF. The CDR3, as DNA: TGTGCCAGCAGCCGAGGGACAGGGGGCCGGAATACGCAGTATTTT.